The next 24 T cell receptor beta chains were all read from a single sample in a study of blood T cell repertoires in COVID-19. Sequencing used immunoSEQ multiplex PCR; TCRdb keeps in-frame clones, though not all of them. Of 240,000 or so clones in the sample, around 85% were seen once. Sequencing was performed on peripheral blood. The receptors derive from a young woman who had recovered from COVID-19.

The rearrangement links TRBV27 to TRBJ1-5; D unresolved. Trimming pared 2 bases from V and 0 bases from J, leaving 5 bases between. The germline V gene has CDR1 MNHEY and CDR2 SMNVEV (reference sequence). This CDR3 is 14 amino acids long. The DNA for the CDR3 is TGTGCCAGCAGTTTAGGCAATAGCAATCAGCCCCAGCATTTT. This encodes CASSLGNSNQPQHF.

The rearrangement joins TRBV27 to TRBJ2-3; D perhaps matches TRBD2 (7 bases). In germline, CDR1 is MNHEY, CDR2 SMNVEV (reference sequence). Trimming stripped 5 bases from V and 6 bases from J, with 24 bases between. This CDR3 region has 17 residues. CDR3 nucleotides: TGTGCCAGCAGTACACCTCGTTCGGGGGGCGCTCCGGATACGCAGTATTTT. Its protein is CASSTPRSGGAPDTQYF.

This chain uses TRBV5-1 with TRBJ2-3; maybe TRBD2 (5 bases). V lost 4 bases to trimming and J lost 2 bases, with 17 bases between them. The length of the CDR3 is 16 residues. The germline V gene encodes CDR1 SGHRS and CDR2 YFSETQ. CDR3 in DNA: TGCGCCAGCAGCCCGGTTCTAGCATCCTCCACAGATACGCAGTATTTT. Amino acids: CASSPVLASSTDTQYF.

The rearrangement links TRBV5-1 to TRBJ2-7, with D uncertain. CDR1 SGHRS and CDR2 YFSETQ come from the germline V gene. V was pared by 0 bases and J by 3 bases, with 7 bases between. There are 13 residues in the CDR3. The chain's CDR3 is CASSLGHLYEQYF. The CDR3 bases are TGCGCCAGCAGCTTGGGACACCTCTACGAGCAGTACTTC.

V and J are TRBV5-1 and TRBJ1-1; 12 nucleotides agree with TRBD1. This CDR3 has 16 amino acids. V lost 3 bases, J lost 2 bases, and 5 bases stayed unmatched. The V gene's germline CDR1 is SGHRS and CDR2 YFSETQ. The CDR3 bases are TGCGCCAGCAGCTGGATCGGGACAGGGGGCAACACTGAAGCTTTCTTT. Its protein is CASSWIGTGGNTEAFF. Variable domain in full (rest from reference TRBV5-1 and TRBJ1-1): KAGVTQTPRYLIKTRGQQVTLSCSPISGHRSVSWYQQTPGQGLQFLFEYFSETQRNKGNFPGRFSGRQFSNSRSEMNVSTLELGDSALYLCASSWIGTGGNTEAFFGQGTRLTVV.

The V call is TRBV5-5, the J call TRBJ1-2, with TRBD1 matching 11 bases. The germline V gene encodes CDR1 SGHKS and CDR2 YYEKEE (reference sequence). Trimming at V came to 1 base and at J to 4 bases, leaving 9 bases not matched to a gene. The CDR3 contains 17 residues. This CDR3 reads CASSLNWRDRGTYGYTF. Here the CDR3 DNA reads TGTGCCAGCAGCTTGAATTGGAGGGACAGGGGGACCTATGGCTACACCTTC.

J is TRBJ1-2 and V is TRBV7-3, with D possibly TRBD1 on 6 matching bases. The ends were cut back, 2 bases at V and 2 bases at J, with 12 bases in the middle. Germline V gene sequence: CDR1 SGHTA, CDR2 FQGTGA. The CDR3 loop spans 15 amino acids. CDR3 nucleotides: TGTGCCAGCAGCTTATCGGGGGGCGCGAACTATGGCTACACCTTC. As protein: CASSLSGGANYGYTF. The full variable domain, its missing parts supplied by reference TRBV7-3 and TRBJ1-2, is GAGVSQTPSNKVTEKGKYVELRCDPISGHTALYWYRQSLGQGPEFLIYFQGTGAADDSGLPNDRFFAVRPEGSVSTLKIQRTERGDSAVYLCASSLSGGANYGYTFGSGTRLTVV.

V is TRBV5-5 and J is TRBJ1-2; 7 bases match TRBD1. With 6 bases clipped from V and 7 bases from J, the junction kept 15 bases outside the gene matches. The CDR3 extends over 15 amino acids. Germline V CDR1 and CDR2: SGHKS, YYEKEE (reference sequence). The CDR3 nucleotides are TGTGCCAGCATCGATCGGGACAGTCAACCGGGTGGCTACACCTTC. This encodes CASIDRDSQPGGYTF.

The genes are TRBV5-1 and TRBJ2-3; 7 positions match TRBD1. Germline V gene sequence: CDR1 SGHRS, CDR2 YFSETQ. This CDR3 spans 14 amino acids. The V and J ends lost 2 bases and 3 bases, in that order; junction bases with no gene match: 3. The DNA for the CDR3 is TGCGCCAGCAGCTTTGACAGGGCAACAGATACGCAGTATTTT. Translating it yields CASSFDRATDTQYF. Full variable domain (rest looked up from reference TRBV5-1 and TRBJ2-3): KAGVTQTPRYLIKTRGQQVTLSCSPISGHRSVSWYQQTPGQGLQFLFEYFSETQRNKGNFPGRFSGRQFSNSRSEMNVSTLELGDSALYLCASSFDRATDTQYFGPGTRLTVL.

The CDR3 DNA sequence: TGTGCCAGCAGTGGTAAGGGGGACTCTGGGGCCAACGTCCTGACTTTC. Translated: CASSGKGDSGANVLTF. The V and J genes are TRBV2 and TRBJ2-6, with D possibly being TRBD1 (6 bases). The CDR3 totals 16 residues. The germline gives CDR1 SNHLY, CDR2 FYNNEI. Trimming left V 4 bases short and J 0 bases short, with 10 bases between.

V and J are TRBV5-1 and TRBJ1-5; a weak D match, TRBD1 (6 bases). This CDR3 has 15 residues. Per germline, CDR1 SGHRS and CDR2 YFSETQ. Trimming stripped 0 bases from V and 7 bases from J, with 14 bases between. The CDR3 nucleotides read TGCGCCAGCAGCTTGGGGACAGCCTTGGGGCAGCCCCAGCATTTT. Its protein product is CASSLGTALGQPQHF.

This clone was counted between two and nine times. J is TRBJ2-3 and V is TRBV2, with 8 bases identical to TRBD2. Unmatched junction bases numbered 5, after V lost 2 bases and J lost 4 bases. The CDR3 sequence is 15 residues long. Germline V gives CDR1 SNHLY, CDR2 FYNNEI. CDR3 DNA sequence: TGTGCCAGCAGTGAAAACGGACTAGCATCAGATACGCAGTATTTT. It codes for CASSENGLASDTQYF.

The chain is built from TRBV21-1 and TRBJ2-6; TRBD1 is the table's D call and was not checked against the DNA. TRBV21-1 is marked as a pseudogene. The CDR3 spans 18 residues. CDR3 nucleotide sequence: TGTGCCAGCAGTACAGGGGGCATACATCCCTCTGGGGCCAACGTCCTGACTTTC. Protein sequence: CASSTGGIHPSGANVLTF.

The chain recombines TRBV3-1 (or the pseudogene TRBV3-2) with TRBJ2-3; tentatively, D is TRBD2 (5 bases). The V gene lost 4 bases and the J gene lost 4 bases, with 21 bases spanning the gap. The V gene's germline CDR1 is LGHDT and CDR2 YNNKEL (reference sequence). This CDR3 has 17 amino acids. Here the CDR3 DNA reads TGTGCCAGCAGCCCCTCAGGAGCACCTAAGAGGGCAGATACGCAGTATTTT. It yields the protein CASSPSGAPKRADTQYF.

CDR3 amino acids: CASSRLAGDSYNEQFF. CDR3 sequence (DNA): TGTGCCAGCAGTCGACTAGCGGGGGACTCCTACAATGAGCAGTTCTTC. The rearrangement joins TRBV6-6 to TRBJ2-1; 12 bases fit TRBD2. The ends lost 5 bases at V and 0 bases at J; junction bases unmatched: 2. In germline, CDR1 is MNHNY, CDR2 SVGAGI (reference sequence). The length of the CDR3 is 16 residues.

Only one count was recorded for this clone. This chain joins TRBV27 and TRBJ2-1; 7 bases are a match to TRBD2. Germline V gene lookup returns CDR1 MNHEY and CDR2 SMNVEV (reference sequence). The length of the CDR3 is 20 residues. With V trimmed by 0 bases and J by 1 base, 15 bases remained unmatched. The CDR3 DNA reads TGTGCCAGCAGTTTATCGGGAAGCGGGGAAATTTTCTTGTCCTACAATGAGCAGTTCTTC. It codes for CASSLSGSGEIFLSYNEQFF.

There are a few counts of this clone. This chain uses TRBV2 with TRBJ2-3; D remains unclear. The CDR3 is made up of 15 amino acids. Germline CDR1 reads SNHLY; CDR2 reads FYNNEI. V lost 6 bases, J lost 6 bases, and 19 bases lay in between. The DNA for the CDR3 is TGTGCCAGCAGCCCGAGGAACTCACCCACGGATACGCAGTATTTT. Translation gives CASSPRNSPTDTQYF.

The V call is TRBV27, the J call TRBJ2-1, with TRBD1 matching over 7 bases. V shed 2 bases, J shed 4 bases, and the junction held 5 bases outside the gene matches. CDR3 length: 15 amino acids. The germline V gene has CDR1 MNHEY and CDR2 SMNVEV (reference sequence). In DNA, the CDR3 is TGTGCCAGCAGTTTAGGGACAGATACGTACAATGAGCAGTTCTTC. Amino acids: CASSLGTDTYNEQFF.

This chain uses TRBV2 with TRBJ2-1, with 10 bases identical to TRBD2. CDR1 and CDR2 from the germline V gene are SNHLY and FYNNEI. J gave up 6 bases and V 8 bases, and 10 bases lay outside the gene matches. This CDR3 comprises 15 residues. The CDR3 spells CASGRGTSVSNEQFF. The CDR3 DNA reads TGTGCCAGCGGGCGAGGGACTAGCGTTTCCAATGAGCAGTTCTTC.

This clone was counted a few times. The rearrangement links TRBV14 to TRBJ2-2; D is unclear. The CDR3 totals 15 residues. Germline V lookup: CDR1 SGHDN, CDR2 FVKESK. V gave up 0 bases and J gave up 0 bases, with 5 bases separating them. CDR3 amino acids: CASSQELANTGELFF. CDR3 coding DNA: TGTGCCAGCAGCCAAGAGTTAGCGAACACCGGGGAGCTGTTTTTT.

V usage is TRBV2 and J usage is TRBJ2-1; 10 bases align to TRBD1. The CDR3 totals 14 residues. Trimming removed 6 bases from V and 2 bases from J; junction bases left unmatched: 1. Germline CDR1 is SNHLY and CDR2 is FYNNEI. The chain's CDR3 is CASRGQGTYNEQFF. CDR3 nucleotide sequence: TGTGCCAGCAGGGGACAGGGGACCTACAATGAGCAGTTCTTC.

This sequence joins TRBV15 and TRBJ2-5; D gene ambiguous. This CDR3 has 14 residues. V gave up 0 bases and J gave up 9 bases, with 14 bases separating them. Germline assignment: CDR1 LNHNV and CDR2 YYDKDF (reference sequence). CDR3 loop: CATSRDVSGSSQYF. The CDR3 bases are TGTGCCACCAGCAGAGATGTGAGTGGTTCGTCCCAGTACTTC.

The chain combines TRBV2 with TRBJ1-1; D call uncertain. This CDR3 spans 13 amino acids. Germline loops: CDR1 SNHLY, CDR2 FYNNEI. V was trimmed by 2 bases and J by 1 base, leaving 5 bases between them. The CDR3 spells CASSESRNTEAFF. The CDR3 DNA reads TGTGCCAGCAGTGAATCCAGGAACACTGAAGCTTTCTTT.

The V call is TRBV13, the J call TRBJ2-7; the match to TRBD2 covers 7 bases. Germline values: CDR1 PRHDT, CDR2 FYEKMQ (reference sequence). Germline trimming cut 5 bases from V and 3 bases from J; bases unmatched to any gene: 10. The CDR3 is 15 residues long. The CDR3 DNA reads TGTGCCAGCAGCCCTAAAGCGGGGAGGATCTACGAGCAGTACTTC. Protein sequence: CASSPKAGRIYEQYF.